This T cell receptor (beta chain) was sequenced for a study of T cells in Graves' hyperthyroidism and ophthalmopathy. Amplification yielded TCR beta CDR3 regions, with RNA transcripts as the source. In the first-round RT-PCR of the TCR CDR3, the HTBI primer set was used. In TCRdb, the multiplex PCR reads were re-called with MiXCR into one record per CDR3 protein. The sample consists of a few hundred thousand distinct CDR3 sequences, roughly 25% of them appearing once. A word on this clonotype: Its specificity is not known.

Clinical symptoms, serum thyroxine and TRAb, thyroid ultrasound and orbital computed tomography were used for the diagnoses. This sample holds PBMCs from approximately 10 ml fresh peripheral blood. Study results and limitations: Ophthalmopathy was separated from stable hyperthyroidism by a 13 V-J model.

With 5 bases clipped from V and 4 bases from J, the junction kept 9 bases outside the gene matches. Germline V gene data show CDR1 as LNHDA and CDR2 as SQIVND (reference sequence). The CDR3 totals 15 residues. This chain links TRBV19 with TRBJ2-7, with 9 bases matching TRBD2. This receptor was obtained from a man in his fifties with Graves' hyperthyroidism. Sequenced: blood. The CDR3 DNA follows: TGTGCCAGTAGTGGAAATAGCGGGAGAGGGTACGAGCAGTACTTC. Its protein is CASSGNSGRGYEQYF.